The source of this T cell receptor (beta chain) is a study of metastatic and nonmetastatic thyroid tumors. For the study at large: Peripheral blood and tumor or nodule samples from malignant and benign thyroid patients were compared.

Before thyroid surgery, none of the patients had received any treatment. General study points: Compared with benign nodules, malignant thyroid tumors were reported to have significantly higher TCR beta diversity in both blood and tumor.

V shed 0 bases and J shed 1 base, with 12 bases lying between them. The CDR3 is 15 residues long. Germline CDR1 is DFQATT and CDR2 is SNEGSKA (reference sequence). Authors' data handling: Clinicopathological groups of papillary thyroid cancer showed CDR3 differences that were used to build a distant-metastasis classifier. TCRdb re-called clones from the PCR reads using MiXCR. TCRdb's processing, not the study's, gives the V and J calls here. The sample has under 20,000 clones; 25% to 30% are singletons. This clone was counted ten times or more. What it binds is not known. The genes are TRBV20-1 and TRBJ2-5; D is perhaps TRBD1 (6 bases). The sample consisted of tumor tissue. The TCR was taken from a male donor with papillary thyroid cancer or a benign thyroid nodule (not recorded which). Some clones in this sample may be carry-over from other donors' samples. The CDR3 DNA reads TGCAGTGCTAGAGATCTCAGACAGGCCCAAGAGACCCAGTACTTC. Translation: CSARDLRQAQETQYF.